This passage covers 12 T cell receptor beta chains from one sample sequenced in a study of prognosis after radiotherapy for stage I lung cancer. Template was genomic DNA; TCR beta CDR3 amplified in two multiplex PCR rounds. During first-round PCR, primers specific to each TRBV and TRBJ gene were used. TCRdb called the multiplex PCR reads again in MiXCR, with one record for every CDR3 protein. The sample has about 18,000 distinct CDR3 sequences, around 30% seen once; the top ten hold about 33%. The specimen comprised PBMCs, sampled before or after stereotactic body radiation therapy (not recorded which). The receptors here all came from a donor aged 50 or older with non-small cell lung cancer.

This clonotype was counted at least ten times. The chain is built from TRBV12-3 or TRBV12-4 and TRBJ2-7, with a tentative D call TRBD1 (5 bases). Trimming removed 6 bases from V and 0 bases from J, with 12 bases in between. The CDR3 sequence is 14 residues long. The chain's CDR3 is CASRPDSYSYEQYF. Written as DNA, the CDR3 is TGTGCCAGCAGGCCCGACAGTTACTCCTACGAGCAGTACTTC.

This clonotype was found many times. The chain is built from TRBV3-1 and TRBJ2-3; maybe TRBD2 (6 bases). The germline V and J ends were trimmed by 4 bases and 8 bases, with 16 bases remaining between them. Looked up from germline, CDR1 is LGHDT and CDR2 is YNNKEL (reference sequence). This CDR3 is 14 amino acids long. This CDR3 is CASSLDSSVSTQYF. CDR3 nucleotide sequence: TGTGCCAGCAGCCTAGACTCTAGCGTGAGTACGCAGTATTTT.

Notes on this clonotype: A read error likely explains this, since a far larger clone differs by one base. This rearrangement joins TRBV6-2 or TRBV6-3 to TRBJ1-5, with D possibly matching TRBD1 (5 bases). The CDR3 runs 16 residues. Between the trimmed V and J ends, which lost 5 bases and 0 bases, there was a span of 14 bases. Germline assignment: CDR1 MNHEY and CDR2 SVGEGT. CDR3: CASSDATAISNQPQHF. The CDR3 DNA sequence: TGTGCCAGCAGTGATGCGACAGCGATTAGCAATCAGCCCCAGCATTTT.

As regards this clonotype: A far larger clone is only one base removed, so a read error is likely. The chain uses TRBV6-1 and TRBJ2-3, with D possibly being TRBD2 (6 bases). With the DNA end fitting TRBJ2-7 better, the J assignment may be wrong. The CDR3 extends over 16 amino acids. Germline V gene sequence: CDR1 MNHNS, CDR2 SASEGT. Here the CDR3 DNA reads TGTGCCAGCAGTGAAGGTGGCGGAGCGGGCGACTACGAGCAGTACTTC. Translating it yields CASSEGGGAGDYEQYF.

J is TRBJ2-2 and V is TRBV10-3; possible D gene TRBD2, 5 bases. CDR3 length equals 18 residues. The V end lost 3 bases, the J end lost 0 bases, and 17 bases lay between the germline ends. Germline lookup yields CDR1 ENHRY and CDR2 SYGVKD. CDR3 DNA: TGTGCCATCAGTGACCCCCGGATAAGCGGCCCGAACACCGGGGAGCTGTTTTTT. This gives the protein CAISDPRISGPNTGELFF.

In this sample, this clonotype turned up many times. The rearrangement joins TRBV5-5 to TRBJ2-1, with TRBD2 identical over 14 bases. Germline trimming cut 0 bases from V and 6 bases from J; bases unmatched to any gene: 11. CDR3 size: 19 residues. Germline V gives CDR1 SGHKS, CDR2 YYEKEE (reference sequence). CDR3 in amino acids: CASSLGGTSGRRLVNEQFF. The DNA of the CDR3 is TGTGCCAGCAGCTTGGGGGGGACTAGCGGGAGACGATTAGTCAATGAGCAGTTCTTC.

Notes on this clonotype: Given a much more abundant clone one base away, this may be a read error. V usage is TRBV20-1 and J usage is TRBJ2-5; unclear D gene. The length of the CDR3 is 11 residues. Germline V gene lookup returns CDR1 DFQATT and CDR2 SNEGSKA (reference sequence). The CDR3 is CIPYTQETQYF. CDR3 DNA sequence: TGCATCCCGTACACCCAAGAGACCCAGTACTTC.

The table lists this clonotype with many counts. This sequence joins TRBV6-1 and TRBJ1-3; possible D gene TRBD1, 6 bases. Germline V gives CDR1 MNHNS, CDR2 SASEGT. V was clipped by 7 bases and J by 0 bases, with 13 bases between them. This CDR3 is 15 amino acids long. Here the CDR3 reads CASIRGGSSGNTIYF. The CDR3 nucleotides are TGTGCCAGCATTCGAGGGGGGAGCTCTGGAAACACCATATATTTT.

Concerning this clonotype: With a far larger clone one base away, a read error is the likely cause. V gene TRBV6-1 combines with J gene TRBJ2-7; TRBD1 aligns across 7 bases. The CDR3 is made up of 14 amino acids. Per the germline V gene, CDR1 is MNHNS and CDR2 is SASEGT. CDR3 sequence (DNA): TGTGCCAGCAGTGAAGTGACAGGGATCGATGGCTGCACCTTC. Residues: CASSEVTGIDGCTF.

This rearrangement joins TRBV7-9 to TRBJ2-7, with 7 nucleotides matching TRBD1. The CDR3 runs 12 residues. V shed 11 bases and J 10 bases; nucleotides not matched to a gene: 14. The germline CDR1 and CDR2 sequences are SEHNR and FQNEAQ (reference sequence). CDR3 in amino acids: CAVGGFSYVQYF. CDR3 DNA sequence: TGTGCCGTAGGGGGCTTCTCCTACGTTCAGTACTTC.

This chain joins TRBV30 and TRBJ2-4; TRBD2 might be the D (6 bases). The V gene's germline CDR1 is GTSNPN and CDR2 SVGIG (reference sequence). Between the trimmed V and J ends, which lost 3 bases and 6 bases, there was a span of 18 bases. The CDR3 has 15 amino acids. CDR3 loop: CAWRIIGGGANIQYF. The CDR3 bases are TGTGCCTGGAGGATTATCGGAGGAGGGGCAAACATTCAGTACTTC.

This clonotype was counted ten times or more. V gene TRBV20-1 combines with J gene TRBJ2-1; 10 bases fit TRBD2. With 6 bases clipped from V and 7 bases from J, the junction kept 15 bases outside the gene matches. Germline lookup yields CDR1 DFQATT and CDR2 SNEGSKA (reference sequence). This CDR3 region has 16 residues. In nucleotides, the CDR3 is TGCAGTGCCCTACCCCCAGGACTAGCGGATCAGAATGAGCAGTTCTTC. Protein product: CSALPPGLADQNEQFF.